This TCR beta chain was identified in a study of chemoradiotherapy in HPV16-positive cancers. Study-level findings and limits: The functional HPV-specific definition rests on just two HPV16-positive patients. Better recurrence-free survival went with HPV-responsive T-cell expansion in HPV16-positive patients.

CDR3 length equals 16 residues. The V and J ends lost 5 bases and 4 bases respectively, with 18 bases between them. Germline-derived CDR1 and CDR2 are SGHTA and FQGNSA. In its sample, this clone was seen once. Its antigen is as yet unknown. Clones were read by immunoSEQ multiplex PCR, and TCRdb kept only the in-frame ones, dropping some. The data show about 25,000 clones, approximately 95% seen once. J is TRBJ1-3 and V is TRBV7-2; D is undetermined. The receptor was derived from a human donor with HPV-associated anogenital cancer. This specimen was taken from a patient who underwent chemoradiotherapy. DNA of the CDR3: TGTGCCAGCAGCCCCGACATATACCTCTCCGGAAACACCATATATTTT. Encoded protein: CASSPDIYLSGNTIYF.